The 24 T cell receptor beta chains below all came from one sample that was sequenced in a study of cytomegalovirus exposure and HLA in healthy donors. Primers included in the PCR were 60 Vbeta and 13 Jbeta primers. This table comes from immunoSEQ multiplex PCR, and its TCRdb copy is limited to in-frame clones, with some not included. The sample lists 95,000 to 150,000 clones; 74% were seen once. The sequenced material came from PBMCs. The receptors originated from a woman in her fifties or sixties in good health and CMV-seropositive.

This clone was detected only a few times. CDR3 in amino acids: CASSATGGVRGYTF. The CDR3 DNA reads as TGTGCCAGCAGCGCCACCGGGGGAGTTCGTGGCTACACCTTC. The chain is built from TRBV6-5 and TRBJ1-2; a possible D gene is TRBD1 (5 bases). The length of the CDR3 is 14 residues. Germline CDR1 reads MNHEY; CDR2 reads SVGAGI. V was clipped by 6 bases and J by 7 bases, with 18 bases between them.

The chain carries TRBV7-9 and TRBJ1-5, with TRBD1 as a possible D gene (6 bases). Between the trimmed V and J ends, which lost 2 bases and 1 base, there was a span of 9 bases. This CDR3 region has 15 residues. In germline, CDR1 is SEHNR, CDR2 FQNEAQ (reference sequence). The CDR3 loop reads CASSLSTGSNQPQHF. The CDR3 DNA is TGTGCCAGCAGCTTAAGCACAGGGAGCAATCAGCCCCAGCATTTT. The full variable domain, with the rest looked up from reference TRBV7-9 and TRBJ1-5, is DTGVSQNPRHKITKRGQNVTFRCDPISEHNRLYWYRQTLGQGPEFLTYFQNEAQLEKSRLLSDRFSAERPKGSFSTLEIQRTEQGDSAMYLCASSLSTGSNQPQHFGDGTRLSIL.

This sequence joins TRBV2 and TRBJ1-6; TRBD1 agrees at 8 bases. The CDR3 length is 13 residues. Germline CDR1 reads SNHLY; CDR2 reads FYNNEI. J lost 7 bases, V lost 6 bases, and 2 bases had no gene match. CDR3 in amino acids: CASRDRANSPLHF. The DNA for the CDR3 is TGTGCCAGCAGGGACAGGGCGAATTCACCCCTCCACTTT.

V and J are TRBV7-8 and TRBJ2-2, with D possibly TRBD2 on 5 matching bases. Between the trimmed V and J ends, which lost 3 bases and 1 base, there was a span of 6 bases. Germline values: CDR1 SGHVS, CDR2 FQNEAQ. The CDR3 extends over 14 amino acids. The CDR3 sequence is CASSFGLNTGELFF. CDR3 DNA sequence: TGTGCCAGCAGCTTTGGACTGAACACCGGGGAGCTGTTTTTT.

The genes are TRBV28 and TRBJ1-1, with D hard to call. This CDR3 comprises 14 residues. The germline V gene has CDR1 MDHEN and CDR2 SYDVKM. Deletions cut 1 base from V and 1 base from J, with 7 bases between. CDR3 nucleotides: TGTGCCAGCAGTTTATCACAAAAGAACACTGAAGCTTTCTTT. Encoded protein: CASSLSQKNTEAFF. The complete variable domain, with remaining parts taken from reference TRBV28 and TRBJ1-1, reads DVKVTQSSRYLVKRTGEKVFLECVQDMDHENMFWYRQDPGLGLRLIYFSYDVKMKEKGDIPEGYSVSREKKERFSLILESASTNQTSMYLCASSLSQKNTEAFFGQGTRLTVV.

In this sample, this clone turned up once. The chain links TRBV19 to TRBJ1-5; 9 nucleotides align to TRBD1. The V gene end was trimmed by 5 bases and the J gene end by 0 bases; junction bases not matched to a gene: 2. Germline V gene lookup returns CDR1 LNHDA and CDR2 SQIVND (reference sequence). The CDR3 is 15 residues long. In DNA, the CDR3 is TGTGCCAGTAGTGGACAGGGGTATAGCAATCAGCCCCAGCATTTT. Amino acid sequence: CASSGQGYSNQPQHF.

The sample holds a few counts of this clone. This chain joins TRBV7-2 and TRBJ2-3; TRBD2 might be the D (6 bases). V dropped 1 base and J dropped 5 bases, with 13 bases sitting between them. The germline V gene encodes CDR1 SGHTA and CDR2 FQGNSA. This CDR3 contains 15 residues. CDR3 in DNA: TGTGCCAGCAGCTTAGGATTTGTGGGGGGAGATACGCAGTATTTT. Protein sequence: CASSLGFVGGDTQYF.

The chain uses TRBV19 and TRBJ1-2; D call uncertain. The CDR3 has 15 residues. From germline, CDR1 is LNHDA and CDR2 SQIVND (reference sequence). Trimming took 5 bases from V and 4 from J, leaving 17 bases between them. CDR3 sequence: CASSGSGKSGYGYTF. The CDR3 DNA is TGTGCCAGTAGTGGGAGCGGGAAGTCTGGCTATGGCTACACCTTC.

The rearrangement links TRBV2 to TRBJ2-7, with 7 bases fitting TRBD1. Germline V CDR1 and CDR2: SNHLY, FYNNEI. J gave up 6 bases and V 8 bases, and 13 bases lay outside the gene matches. This CDR3 is 14 amino acids long. The DNA of the CDR3 is TGTGCCAGCGGAAGACAGGGACAATTGGGCGAGCAGTACTTC. Translated, it gives CASGRQGQLGEQYF.

The gene calls are TRBV5-1 and TRBJ1-3; D gene uncertain. In germline, CDR1 is SGHRS, CDR2 YFSETQ. CDR3 length equals 17 residues. V lost 0 bases and J 3 bases, leaving 16 bases between the germline ends. The CDR3 here is CASSLVADLRGGNTIYF. CDR3 nucleotides: TGCGCCAGCAGCTTGGTAGCAGACCTCCGAGGTGGAAACACCATATATTTT.

The V and J genes are TRBV15 and TRBJ1-1; D may be TRBD1 (6 bases). CDR1 LNHNV and CDR2 YYDKDF come from the germline V gene (reference sequence). This CDR3 has 14 residues. V was clipped by 1 base and J by 4 bases, with 10 bases between them. As DNA, the CDR3 is TGTGCCACCAGCAGAGGCAAGGACAGCACTGAAGCTTTCTTT. Protein product: CATSRGKDSTEAFF.

The chain employs TRBV14 and TRBJ1-2; D is ambiguous. Trimming took 0 bases from V and 4 from J, leaving 12 bases between them. There are 15 residues in the CDR3. Germline V gene lookup returns CDR1 SGHDN and CDR2 FVKESK. CDR3 amino acids: CASSQDLKAAYGYTF. The CDR3, as DNA: TGTGCCAGCAGCCAAGATTTGAAGGCGGCCTATGGCTACACCTTC.

The chain couples TRBV5-1 to TRBJ2-1, with TRBD2 matching 7 bases. The CDR3 spans 15 residues. With V trimmed by 4 bases and J by 0 bases, 4 bases remained unmatched. The V gene's germline CDR1 is SGHRS and CDR2 YFSETQ. CDR3 in DNA: TGCGCCAGCAGCCGGGGGGACCTCTCCTACAATGAGCAGTTCTTC. Encoded protein: CASSRGDLSYNEQFF.

The table lists this clone with a count of one. The chain employs TRBV5-1 and TRBJ2-1; the match to TRBD2 covers 9 bases. The V gene's germline CDR1 is SGHRS and CDR2 YFSETQ. This CDR3 region has 16 residues. V shed 0 bases and J 7 bases; nucleotides not matched to a gene: 8. The CDR3 DNA is TGCGCCAGCAGCTTGGAGCGGGGCGGGGGGGCAAATGAGCAGTTCTTC. Its translation is CASSLERGGGANEQFF.

The DNA of the CDR3 is TGTGCCAGCAGCCTCACGGACAGGGGAGCGTACACCTTC. This translates into CASSLTDRGAYTF. The rearrangement uses TRBV11-3 and TRBJ1-2, with 9 positions matching TRBD1. This CDR3 comprises 13 residues. After removal of 5 bases from V and 11 bases from J, the junction contained 9 bases not matched to a gene. Germline V gene sequence: CDR1 SGHNT, CDR2 YENEEA.

CDR3 DNA sequence: TGTGCCAGCAGCTTAGAGGGACAATCGGGAAACACCATATATTTT. This encodes CASSLEGQSGNTIYF. This chain joins TRBV7-8 and TRBJ1-3, with D maybe TRBD1 (6 bases). V was trimmed by 1 base and J by 4 bases, leaving 11 bases between them. This CDR3 spans 15 amino acids. Germline V lookup: CDR1 SGHVS, CDR2 FQNEAQ.

The chain is built from TRBV29-1 and TRBJ1-1, with D unclear. V lost 5 bases and J 6 bases, leaving 13 bases between the germline ends. The CDR3 has 12 amino acids. CDR1 is SQVTM and CDR2 is ANQGSEA in the germline V gene. CDR3 amino acids: CSVSWEGAEAFF. DNA of the CDR3: TGCAGCGTTTCCTGGGAGGGAGCTGAAGCTTTCTTT.

This clone showed up just a few times. This chain links TRBV2 with TRBJ1-5; a possible D gene is TRBD1 (5 bases). With 8 bases removed from V and 9 bases from J, the gap between germline ends came to 17 bases. Looked up from germline, CDR1 is SNHLY and CDR2 is FYNNEI. The CDR3 has 13 residues. For the CDR3, the DNA is TGTGCCAGCCAGGGCCCGCCCCAGGGGCCCCAGCATTTT. Its protein product is CASQGPPQGPQHF.

This chain joins TRBV5-1 and TRBJ2-5; weak D call: TRBD1 (6 bases). CDR1 SGHRS and CDR2 YFSETQ come from the germline V gene. The germline V and J ends were trimmed by 0 bases and 2 bases, with 8 bases remaining between them. The CDR3 consists of 14 residues. CDR3 loop: CASSLVRGQETQYF. The CDR3 region has the DNA TGCGCCAGCAGCTTGGTGAGGGGGCAAGAGACCCAGTACTTC.

The V and J genes are TRBV28 and TRBJ1-5; D gene uncertain. The CDR3 is 16 residues long. Deletions cut 3 bases from V and 0 bases from J, with 12 bases between. CDR1 and CDR2 from the germline V gene are MDHEN and SYDVKM. CDR3 DNA sequence: TGTGCCAGCAGTTTCCGGGAGGCAGTTAGCAATCAGCCCCAGCATTTT. Translation gives CASSFREAVSNQPQHF.

The chain carries TRBV6-1 and TRBJ2-6; D possibly corresponds to TRBD2 (5 bases). Germline V gene data show CDR1 as MNHNS and CDR2 as SASEGT. CDR3 size: 17 residues. V was trimmed by 4 bases and J by 0 bases, leaving 13 bases between them. CDR3 nucleotides: TGTGCCAGCAGTGCGGGCTTTGGGAGCTCTGGGGCCAACGTCCTGACTTTC. This translates into CASSAGFGSSGANVLTF.

The chain uses TRBV18 and TRBJ1-6; TRBD1 aligns across 9 bases. CDR3 length: 15 amino acids. From germline, CDR1 is KGHSH and CDR2 LQKENI. J lost 9 bases, V lost 3 bases, and 6 bases had no gene match. The CDR3 nucleotides are TGTGCCAGCTCACCTTCCCAGGACAGGGGTTCACCCCTCCACTTT. This sequence encodes CASSPSQDRGSPLHF.

The genes are TRBV2 and TRBJ2-7; 12 bases agree with TRBD2. The CDR3 has 15 residues. The ends lost 5 bases at V and 6 bases at J; junction bases unmatched: 8. The germline V gene encodes CDR1 SNHLY and CDR2 FYNNEI. The CDR3: CASSKSSGRAGEQYF. CDR3 DNA sequence: TGTGCCAGCAGTAAATCTAGCGGGAGGGCAGGCGAGCAGTACTTC.

The V and J genes are TRBV23-1 and TRBJ2-7; 10 bases line up with TRBD1. TRBV23-1 is assigned to the ORF class and has an uncertain function. The CDR3 covers 16 residues. V dropped 4 bases and J dropped 3; count of bases not matched to a gene: 9. Written as DNA, the CDR3 is TGCGCCAGCAGTCGTACCGGGACAGGGGAAGGCTACGAGCAGTACTTC. This sequence encodes CASSRTGTGEGYEQYF.